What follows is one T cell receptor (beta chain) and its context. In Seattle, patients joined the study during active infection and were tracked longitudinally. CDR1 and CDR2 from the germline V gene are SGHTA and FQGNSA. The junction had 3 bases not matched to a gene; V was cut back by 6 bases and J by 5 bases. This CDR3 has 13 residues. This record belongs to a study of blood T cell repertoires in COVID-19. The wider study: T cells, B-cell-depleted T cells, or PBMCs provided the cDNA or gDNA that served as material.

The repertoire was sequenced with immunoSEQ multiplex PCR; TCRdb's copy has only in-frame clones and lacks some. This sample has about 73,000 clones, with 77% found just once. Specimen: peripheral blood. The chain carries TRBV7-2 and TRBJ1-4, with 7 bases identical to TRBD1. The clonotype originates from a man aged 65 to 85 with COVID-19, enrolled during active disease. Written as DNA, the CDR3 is TGTGCCAGCAGTACACAGGGGAATGAAAAACTGTTTTTT. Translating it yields CASSTQGNEKLFF.